This T cell receptor beta chain was captured in a study of shared clonotypes between healthy human individuals. The CDR3 is 15 amino acids. From germline, CDR1 is SGHDT and CDR2 YYEEEE. V lost 5 bases to trimming and J lost 3 bases; unmatched junction nucleotides: 8. Study-level points and caveats: Relative to clonotypes present in all four donors, those not shared had lower generation probabilities.

Each of the donors was a healthy adult who was HIV-negative and had not had a recent acute infection or vaccination. The protocol was immunoSEQ multiplex PCR, while the TCRdb copy is restricted to in-frame clones and leaves out a portion. Found here are over 950,000 clones, approximately 80% of them singletons; the top ten hold 0.89%. On this clone itself: Its cognate antigen is unknown.

The TCR comes from a man aged 18 to 30 in good health. Some clones in this sample may be carry-over from other donors' samples. Specimen: memory CD4+ T cells from PBMCs. Noted subset: CD45RA-negative fraction. The V and J genes are TRBV5-6 and TRBJ1-2; 9 bases are a match to TRBD1. The CDR3 DNA sequence: TGTGCCAGCAGACGCACGGGACAGGGAGACTATGGCTACACCTTC. Translation gives CASRRTGQGDYGYTF.